Listed below are T cell receptor beta chains from one sample, sequenced in a study of early T cells in non-severe SARS-CoV-2 infection. MiXCR, run by TCRdb on the 5' RACE reads, gives a single entry per CDR3 protein. The data contain approximately 50,000 distinct CDR3 sequences, 8% to 10% of them seen just once; the ten biggest clones take up 4% to 5.5%. Material: whole blood. These TCRs come from an adult who was a healthcare worker with PCR-confirmed SARS-CoV-2 infection or an uninfected control (not recorded which). Both conserved end residues are part of each CDR3. The D gene is left open where the match is weak. For some rows the clone size is stated as once, few or many, or as a class when expanded; others skip it.

>TRBJ1-5|TRBD1|few|TRBV28
TGTGCCAGCAGTTTGCCACAGGGGTATCAGCCCCAGCATTTT
CASSLPQGYQPQHF
>TRBJ2-1|TRBD1|many|TRBV20-1
TGCAGTGCTAGAGGGGACAGCGACAATGAGCAGTTCTTC
CSARGDSDNEQFF
>TRBJ2-7|NA|NA|TRBV3-1
TGTGCCAGCAGCCAAAGGAACTACGAGCAGTACTTC
CASSQRNYEQYF
>TRBJ2-7|NA|few|TRBV5-5
TGTGCCAGCAGCTTGGGTTGGGCAGGGGATCCCCACGAGCAGTACTTC
CASSLGWAGDPHEQYF
>TRBJ2-6|NA|NA|TRBV5-1
TGCGCCAGCAGCTTGTGGGCAGGGACTGGGGCCAACGTCCTGACTTTC
CASSLWAGTGANVLTF
>TRBJ2-7|NA|few|TRBV19
TGTGCCAGTAGTGGGCAGCCCTACGAGCAGTACTTC
CASSGQPYEQYF
>TRBJ2-2|NA|NA|TRBV24-1
TGTGCCACCAGTGATCCGAGGGACACCGGGGAGCTGTTTTTT
CATSDPRDTGELFF
>TRBJ2-3|NA|NA|TRBV12-3/TRBV12-4
TGTGCCAGCGGCCAGGGGAGCTCCCCGTCTCCAGATACGCAGTATTTT
CASGQGSSPSPDTQYF
>TRBJ2-4|TRBD2|few|TRBV18
TGTGCCAGCTCCCCCCGGGAGGACATTCAGTACTTC
CASSPREDIQYF
>TRBJ1-6|TRBD1|NA|TRBV27
TGTGCCAGCAGTGTGACAGGGGGCACCCTCCACTTT
CASSVTGGTLHF
>TRBJ2-7|TRBD1|many|TRBV20-1
TGCAGTGCTATCAGAAGGGGACAGCCCACCTACGAGCAGTACTTC
CSAIRRGQPTYEQYF
>TRBJ2-7|NA|NA|TRBV12-3/TRBV12-4
TGTGCCAGCAGATCTAATTCGGACGAGCAGTACTTC
CASRSNSDEQYF
>TRBJ2-7|NA|many|TRBV5-1
TGCGCCAGCAGCTTGTTGCCCTACGAGCAGTACTTC
CASSLLPYEQYF
>TRBJ1-1|NA|few|TRBV20-1
TGCAGTGCTAGAGGAGTCACTGAAGCTTTCTTT
CSARGVTEAFF
>TRBJ2-3|NA|few|TRBV7-9
TGTGCCAGCAGCTTTTTCAGCACAGATACGCAGTATTTT
CASSFFSTDTQYF
>TRBJ2-3|TRBD1|few|TRBV7-8
TGTGCCAGCAGCCTACAGGGGAGCTTAGGAGATACGCAGTATTTT
CASSLQGSLGDTQYF
>TRBJ2-2|NA|NA|TRBV29-1
TGCAGCGTCGCTCCCCGGCCAACCACCGGGGAGCTGTTTTTT
CSVAPRPTTGELFF
>TRBJ2-3|TRBD2|few|TRBV3-1
TGTGCCAGCAGCCAAGATAACCTAGCGGGGATAGATACGCAGTATTTT
CASSQDNLAGIDTQYF
>TRBJ2-2|NA|NA|TRBV6-5
TGTGCCAGCACCCCTTGGGGGTCCGGGGAGCTGTTTTTT
CASTPWGSGELFF
>TRBJ2-7|TRBD2|few|TRBV7-2
TGTGCCAGCAGCTTAGTCAATCAGGGACTAGCGGGACCTATTACCTACGAGCAGTACTTC
CASSLVNQGLAGPITYEQYF
>TRBJ2-7|NA|few|TRBV10-3
TGTGCCATCAGTGAGTCGTTATACGAGCAGTACTTC
CAISESLYEQYF
>TRBJ1-1|NA|many|TRBV12-3/TRBV12-4
TGTGCCAGCAGTTTGGGGGAGGGCACTGAAGCTTTCTTT
CASSLGEGTEAFF
>TRBJ2-3|TRBD2|few|TRBV20-1
TGCAGTGCTACTCCCACCGCTCTAGCGGGGCGCAACACAGATACGCAGTATTTT
CSATPTALAGRNTDTQYF
>TRBJ1-5|NA|NA|TRBV29-1
TGCAGCGCGATCCTGACCCAGGACCAGCCCCAGCATTTT
CSAILTQDQPQHF
>TRBJ2-1|NA|many|TRBV7-9
TGTGCCAGCAGCCCGACAGGGAGGCATGAGCAGTTCTTC
CASSPTGRHEQFF
>TRBJ1-1|TRBD1|many|TRBV7-2
TGTGCCAGCAGCATGGAGGACAGGGCCTGGACTGAAGCTTTCTTT
CASSMEDRAWTEAFF
>TRBJ2-1|NA|NA|TRBV7-8
TGTGCCAGCAGCTTAGGGAGACTAGTCGATGAGCAGTTCTTC
CASSLGRLVDEQFF
>TRBJ1-5|NA|few|TRBV19
TGTGCCTCAAGTATAGGCAGGGTTGGCAATCAGCCCCAGCATTTT
CASSIGRVGNQPQHF
>TRBJ2-7|NA|many|TRBV4-2
TGTGCCAGCAGCCAAGAAAACGAGCAGTACTTC
CASSQENEQYF
>TRBJ2-1|TRBD2|NA|TRBV18
TGTGCCAGCTCACCAGGGACTAGCGGGAGTCTTAATGAGCAGTTCTTC
CASSPGTSGSLNEQFF
>TRBJ2-1|NA|NA|TRBV4-1
TGCGCCAGCAGCGAGGCGGACGGGTACAATGAGCAGTTCTTC
CASSEADGYNEQFF
>TRBJ2-5|NA|few|TRBV6-1
TGTGCCAGCAGTACCAGTGGACTGGGAGAGACCCAGTACTTC
CASSTSGLGETQYF
>TRBJ2-2|NA|few|TRBV4-1
TGCGCCAGCAGTCGGGAGAAGAACACCGGGGAGCTGTTTTTT
CASSREKNTGELFF
>TRBJ1-6|NA|few|TRBV20-1
TGCAGTGCTAGGGCTGGTACGGACTCACCCCTCCACTTT
CSARAGTDSPLHF
>TRBJ2-1|NA|few|TRBV28
TGTGCCAGCAGAGGGACGCTTCTTTACAATGAGCAGTTCTTC
CASRGTLLYNEQFF
>TRBJ2-1|NA|few|TRBV3-1
TGTGCCAGCAGCCAAACTGGGGGCTCCTACAATGAGCAGTTCTTC
CASSQTGGSYNEQFF
>TRBJ2-7|NA|few|TRBV12-3/TRBV12-4
TGTGCCAGCAGTTTAATAGGGGGGAATAGGGAGCAGTACTTC
CASSLIGGNREQYF
>TRBJ2-2|NA|NA|TRBV6-5
TGTGCCAGCAGTTACGTCAGTACGAACACCGGGGAGCTGTTTTTT
CASSYVSTNTGELFF
>TRBJ1-5|NA|many|TRBV7-8
TGTGCCAGCAGCTTAGTCCGTGCAACGAGCAATCAGCCCCAGCATTTT
CASSLVRATSNQPQHF
>TRBJ2-1|NA|NA|TRBV20-1
TGCAGTGCTAGTAGAGGGCTTGAGCAGTTCTTC
CSASRGLEQFF
>TRBJ1-6|NA|NA|TRBV11-2
TGTGCCAGCAGTTCCGAGGTGCGGGATTCACCCCTCCACTTT
CASSSEVRDSPLHF
>TRBJ2-1|TRBD2|NA|TRBV20-1
TGCAGTGCTTACAAACTAGCGGGAGTGAATGAGCAGTTCTTC
CSAYKLAGVNEQFF
>TRBJ1-5|NA|many|TRBV6-1
TGTGCCAGCAGTGAATCGCCCGTCAGAGTTTTGCAGCCCCAGCATTTT
CASSESPVRVLQPQHF
>TRBJ1-2|TRBD1|few|TRBV20-1
TGCAGTGCTAGGGGCCCGGGACAGGAGTTCTATGGCTACACCTTC
CSARGPGQEFYGYTF
>TRBJ2-3|TRBD2|many|TRBV19
TGTGCCAGTAGTTGGGCTAGCGGGAGAAATACTCCGCAGTATTTT
CASSWASGRNTPQYF
>TRBJ2-1|NA|NA|TRBV12-3/TRBV12-4
TGTGCCAGCAGTTCAACACCCACGTATTACAATGAGCAGTTCTTC
CASSSTPTYYNEQFF
>TRBJ2-1|NA|many|TRBV28
TGTGCCAGCAGTTTATGGATCAGGCACAATGAGCAGTTCTTC
CASSLWIRHNEQFF
>TRBJ2-2|TRBD1|few|TRBV20-1
TGCAGTGCTAGAAGACAGGGGAACACCGGGGAGCTGTTTTTT
CSARRQGNTGELFF
>TRBJ2-2|TRBD1|NA|TRBV19
TGTGCCAGTAAGGGACAGGCGAACACCGGGGAGCTGTTTTTT
CASKGQANTGELFF
>TRBJ2-3|TRBD1|NA|TRBV9
TGTGCCAGCAGCCCAAGAAGGACAGGGGCATGGGTTGAAGATACGCAGTATTTT
CASSPRRTGAWVEDTQYF
>TRBJ2-5|TRBD2|few|TRBV5-1
TGCGCCAGCAGCCTCTTTACTAGCGGGGGAACCCAAGAGACCCAGTACTTC
CASSLFTSGGTQETQYF
>TRBJ2-7|NA|many|TRBV13
TGTGCCAGCAGCCCTCAGGACAGATCCTACGAGCAGTACTTC
CASSPQDRSYEQYF
>TRBJ2-7|TRBD1|many|TRBV10-1
TGCGCCAGCAGTGCGAACGCCGGGACAGCCTACGAGCAGTACTTC
CASSANAGTAYEQYF
>TRBJ2-2|NA|few|TRBV9
TGTGCCAGCAGCGTAGGATCAGGGGGGAGACTAGTTAACACCGGGGAGCTGTTTTTT
CASSVGSGGRLVNTGELFF
>TRBJ1-2|NA|few|TRBV7-8
TGTGCCAGCAGCTTAGGACAGGCGCTTAACTATGGCTACACCTTC
CASSLGQALNYGYTF